The 19 T cell receptor beta chains below all came from one sample that was sequenced in a study of early stage breast cancer tumors. Sequenced by immunoSEQ multiplex PCR; TCRdb stores in-frame clones only, minus some. This sample carries approximately 30,000 clones, around three quarters of them seen once, and the ten largest clones take roughly an eighth. The sample consisted of blood. Receptor source: a person in their sixties with breast cancer.

This rearrangement joins TRBV29-1 to TRBJ1-5; D is undetermined. The ends were cut back, 6 bases at V and 0 bases at J, with 9 bases in the middle. Germline-derived CDR1 and CDR2 are SQVTM and ANQGSEA. This CDR3 spans 13 amino acids. CDR3 DNA sequence: TGCAGCGTATTGTCGGGTAGCAATCAGCCCCAGCATTTT. As protein: CSVLSGSNQPQHF.

The V gene is TRBV18, the J gene TRBJ2-3; D perhaps matches TRBD2 (5 bases). V was trimmed by 0 bases and J by 6 bases, leaving 28 bases between them. CDR3 length equals 20 residues. Germline V CDR1 and CDR2: KGHSH, LQKENI. The CDR3, as DNA: TGTGCCAGCTCACCACCCGAGGTTTTGGGCGGGCCCACCCCTTCCGATACGCAGTATTTT. Protein: CASSPPEVLGGPTPSDTQYF.

This chain connects TRBV18 to TRBJ2-7; D gene uncertain. Germline CDR1 and CDR2: KGHSH and LQKENI. This CDR3 spans 15 amino acids. Trimming shortened V by 0 bases and J by 1 base, and 10 bases separated the two germline ends. The CDR3 DNA follows: TGTGCCAGCTCACCACCTGCTAGAAAATCCTACGAGCAGTACTTC. It translates to CASSPPARKSYEQYF.

This clone appeared a single time. This chain joins TRBV5-4 and TRBJ2-6; a possible D gene is TRBD2 (5 bases). V lost 4 bases and J 4 bases, leaving 9 bases between the germline ends. The CDR3 spans 14 residues. Germline lookup yields CDR1 SGHNT and CDR2 YYREEE (reference sequence). CDR3 residues: CASSPPGGANVLTF. CDR3 coding DNA: TGTGCCAGCAGCCCCCCGGGAGGGGCCAACGTCCTGACTTTC.

The rearrangement joins TRBV7-9 to TRBJ2-5; possible D gene TRBD2, 6 bases. The germline gives CDR1 SEHNR, CDR2 FQNEAQ (reference sequence). CDR3 size: 14 residues. The V end lost 5 bases, the J end lost 5 bases, and 15 bases lay between the germline ends. The CDR3 spells CASSQRGGYETQYF. In DNA form, the CDR3 reads TGTGCCAGCAGCCAGAGGGGAGGCTATGAGACCCAGTACTTC.

The rearrangement links TRBV9 to TRBJ2-3, with unresolved D. The CDR3 is made up of 14 amino acids. V was clipped by 3 bases and J by 1 base, with 9 bases between them. CDR1 and CDR2 from the germline V gene are SGDLS and YYNGEE. The CDR3 region is CASSAYVGTDTQYF. Here the CDR3 DNA reads TGTGCCAGCAGCGCCTACGTGGGCACAGATACGCAGTATTTT.

As to this clone: The identical CDR3 is also encoded by other nucleotide sequences in the sample. The chain couples TRBV7-9 to TRBJ1-2, with D possibly being TRBD1 (5 bases). Trimming cost V 4 bases and J 4 bases, with 16 bases left between them. This CDR3 contains 15 residues. In germline, CDR1 is SEHNR, CDR2 FQNEAQ (reference sequence). CDR3 protein: CASSYSGSQGYGYTF. The CDR3 bases are TGTGCCAGCAGCTACTCAGGGTCACAAGGCTATGGCTACACCTTC.

V is TRBV9 and J is TRBJ1-1; 8 bases match TRBD1. J lost 1 base, V lost 3 bases, and 2 bases had no gene match. Per the germline V gene, CDR1 is SGDLS and CDR2 is YYNGEE. CDR3 length: 14 amino acids. The CDR3 loop is CASSGGQGNTEAFF. CDR3 in DNA: TGTGCCAGCAGCGGCGGACAGGGGAACACTGAAGCTTTCTTT. Full variable domain (remainder filled in from reference TRBV9 and TRBJ1-1): DSGVTQTPKHLITATGQRVTLRCSPRSGDLSVYWYQQSLDQGLQFLIQYYNGEERAKGNILERFSAQQFPDLHSELNLSSLELGDSALYFCASSGGQGNTEAFFGQGTRLTVV.

The chain employs TRBV25-1 and TRBJ2-7; 7 positions agree with TRBD2. The CDR3 loop spans 14 amino acids. The trim removed 4 bases at V and 2 bases at J, leaving 5 bases unmatched. Germline CDR1 and CDR2: MGHDK and SYGVNS. The CDR3 region is CASSGDYATYEQYF. The CDR3 DNA sequence: TGTGCCAGCAGTGGGGACTATGCTACCTACGAGCAGTACTTC.

The chain uses TRBV6-4 and TRBJ2-7; 11 positions agree with TRBD2. Germline V lookup: CDR1 MRHNA, CDR2 SNTAGT. This CDR3 region has 15 residues. J lost 1 base, V lost 6 bases, and 5 bases had no gene match. The CDR3 DNA sequence: TGTGCCAGCAGGGATGGGACTAGCGGATCCTACGAGCAGTACTTC. It yields the protein CASRDGTSGSYEQYF.

The V and J genes are TRBV11-3 and TRBJ2-7; 7 bases line up with TRBD1. The CDR3 runs to 12 residues. The germline V gene has CDR1 SGHNT and CDR2 YENEEA. Unmatched junction bases numbered 4, after V lost 5 bases and J lost 6 bases. Here the CDR3 reads CASSKTGSEQYF. CDR3 DNA sequence: TGTGCCAGCAGCAAGACAGGGAGCGAGCAGTACTTC. Full variable domain (outside the CDR3, taken from reference TRBV11-3 and TRBJ2-7): EAGVVQSPRYKIIEKKQPVAFWCNPISGHNTLYWYLQNLGQGPELLIRYENEEAVDDSQLPKDRFSAERLKGVDSTLKIQPAELGDSAVYLCASSKTGSEQYFGPGTRLTVT.

V and J are TRBV4-3 and TRBJ2-1, with 10 positions matching TRBD1. The CDR3 consists of 16 residues. V lost 0 bases and J lost 9; bases outside the gene matches: 8. Germline CDR1 is LGHNA and CDR2 is YSLEER. DNA of the CDR3: TGCGCCAGCAGCCAAGATCGACAGGGGGCTGTGGGTGAGCAGTTCTTC. This codes for CASSQDRQGAVGEQFF.

CDR3 nucleotide sequence: TGTGCCAGCTCAGGGCAGACTAGCGGGAGTTCCTCCTACAATGAGCAGTTCTTC. Protein: CASSGQTSGSSSYNEQFF. The chain employs TRBV18 and TRBJ2-1, with 12 bases that match TRBD2. Unmatched junction bases numbered 8, after V lost 5 bases and J lost 0 bases. The CDR3 loop spans 18 amino acids. Germline CDR1 reads KGHSH; CDR2 reads LQKENI.

The chain is built from TRBV25-1 and TRBJ1-1; 7 nucleotides agree with TRBD1. The V gene's germline CDR1 is MGHDK and CDR2 SYGVNS. This CDR3 comprises 13 residues. Losses at the gene ends were 6 bases for V and 4 bases for J; bases not matched to a gene: 5. The CDR3 sequence is CASRVGTATEAFF. The CDR3 nucleotides read TGTGCCAGCAGAGTTGGGACAGCCACTGAAGCTTTCTTT.

J is TRBJ2-2 and V is TRBV5-6; D perhaps matches TRBD2 (5 bases). Germline CDR1 SGHDT, CDR2 YYEEEE. CDR3 length: 13 amino acids. V was pared by 4 bases and J by 7 bases, with 11 bases between. This CDR3 reads CASSPRAFGELFF. CDR3 sequence (DNA): TGTGCCAGCAGCCCGAGGGCTTTCGGGGAGCTGTTTTTT.

V gene TRBV5-1 combines with J gene TRBJ2-5, with D perhaps TRBD2 (5 bases). The V end lost 1 base, the J end lost 3 bases, and 13 bases lay between the germline ends. Germline values: CDR1 SGHRS, CDR2 YFSETQ. The CDR3 runs to 15 residues. The CDR3: CASSLRGLEKETQYF. CDR3 DNA sequence: TGCGCCAGCAGCTTGCGCGGGCTAGAGAAAGAGACCCAGTACTTC.

The chain uses TRBV11-3 and TRBJ2-7, with 11 nucleotides matching TRBD1. This CDR3 is 15 amino acids long. The V segment lost 4 bases and the J segment 6 bases; nucleotides outside the gene matches: 8. Germline values: CDR1 SGHNT, CDR2 YENEEA. The CDR3 here is CASSSQGQGEIEQYF. The CDR3 DNA reads TGTGCCAGCAGCTCACAGGGACAGGGGGAAATCGAGCAGTACTTC.

The chain carries TRBV6-5 and TRBJ2-3; 16 bases agree with TRBD2. Germline assignment: CDR1 MNHEY and CDR2 SVGAGI. After removal of 4 bases from V and 11 bases from J, the junction contained 9 bases not matched to a gene. CDR3 size: 16 residues. Written as DNA, the CDR3 is TGTGCCAGCAGTTCAAGCGGGACTAGCGGGAGGGCCTGGCAGTATTTT. Translated: CASSSSGTSGRAWQYF.

This clone has just one count. This chain connects TRBV9 to TRBJ1-1; a possible D gene is TRBD1 (5 bases). The CDR3 spans 15 residues. The germline V and J ends were trimmed by 0 bases and 7 bases, with 16 bases remaining between them. Per germline, CDR1 SGDLS and CDR2 YYNGEE. CDR3 protein: CASSVASRGGIEAFF. The CDR3, as DNA: TGTGCCAGCAGCGTAGCTTCAAGGGGTGGGATTGAAGCTTTCTTT. The whole variable domain, remainder taken from reference TRBV9 and TRBJ1-1, is DSGVTQTPKHLITATGQRVTLRCSPRSGDLSVYWYQQSLDQGLQFLIQYYNGEERAKGNILERFSAQQFPDLHSELNLSSLELGDSALYFCASSVASRGGIEAFFGQGTRLTVV.